This T cell receptor (beta chain) appears in the sequencing data of a study of radiotherapy plus CTLA-4 blockade in lung cancer. Background on the study: Disease control was seen in 30% to 35% of patients, objective responses in more than 15%. Overall study results and limits: Blood TCR clones of tumor origin expanded after radiotherapy plus ipilimumab.

Assay used: immunoSEQ multiplex PCR; TCRdb lists only in-frame clones, some missing. The table records 35,000 to 45,000 clones, about 74% of them present only once. For this clone: Its antigen is still unknown.

This CDR3 has 14 residues. V was pared by 6 bases and J by 4 bases, with 15 bases between. From germline, CDR1 is SNHLY and CDR2 FYNNEI. Ipilimumab-mediated CTLA-4 blockade plus focal radiation was given to patients having chemo-refractory metastatic non-small-cell lung cancer. Sequences were derived from peripheral blood, sampled from a patient treated with radiotherapy plus ipilimumab. The source is a human donor with non-small cell lung cancer whose response to radiotherapy plus ipilimumab could not be evaluated. The rearrangement uses TRBV2 and TRBJ2-5; TRBD1 might be the D (6 bases). CDR3 in amino acids: CASSQGGRGETQYF. CDR3 nucleotides: TGTGCCAGCAGCCAAGGGGGTAGGGGAGAGACCCAGTACTTC.